The entry that follows covers one T cell receptor beta chain sequence. Its specificity is not known. Germline CDR1 and CDR2: ENHRY and SYGVKD. V was clipped by 6 bases and J by 0 bases; unmatched bases: 9. CDR3 length: 17 residues. The data derive from a study of T-cell memory formation after mild COVID-19. Points from the study as a whole: The finding that pre-infection memory included some responding clones suggested that cross-reactive memory joined.

MiXCR, applied by TCRdb to the 5' RACE reads, yields one record per CDR3 protein. The sample carries about 110,000 distinct CDR3 sequences, 9.5% to 15% recorded once. The specimen was PBMCs or a T cell subset sorted from them (not recorded which). V is TRBV10-3 and J is TRBJ1-3, with 9 nucleotides matching TRBD1. The TCR comes from an adult woman who had mild COVID-19 (a few samples of this study predate the infection). Cell type and time point are not known. The CDR3 DNA follows: TGTGCCATCAGGACCCTCCCGGGACAGGGCTCTGGAAACACCATATATTTT. It is translated as CAIRTLPGQGSGNTIYF.